This is a list of T cell receptor beta chains from one sample in a study of cytomegalovirus exposure and HLA in healthy donors. The assay was immunoSEQ multiplex PCR, and TCRdb's table has in-frame clones only and misses some. The sample consists of roughly 150,000 clones, over 75% of them appearing once. Sequences were obtained from PBMCs. The receptors come from a man younger than 40 in good health. The CDR3 runs from the conserved cysteine through the conserved F or W. A D gene is named only where the DNA matches it firmly. Only some rows state a clone size, as once, few, many or a class for expanded clones.

TRBD1	-	TRBV9	TRBJ1-2	TGTGCCAGCAGCGGCACAGGGGGAAGCGGATATGGCTACACCTTC	CASSGTGGSGYGYTF
TRBD1	-	TRBV5-1	TRBJ2-2	TGCGCCAGCTCGACAGGGGCGAACACCGGGGAGCTGTTTTTT	CASSTGANTGELFF
-	-	TRBV25-1	TRBJ2-1	TGTGCCAGCCCCCGGGACACAAGTTACAATGAGCAGTTCTTC	CASPRDTSYNEQFF
-	-	TRBV10-1	TRBJ2-1	TGCGCCAGCAGTGACTTTCGGAGCTCCTACAATGAGCAGTTCTTC	CASSDFRSSYNEQFF
-	-	TRBV5-1	TRBJ2-5	TGCGCCAGCAGCTCCAGAGGTGAGCAGTACTTC	CASSSRGEQYF
TRBD1	once	TRBV7-9	TRBJ1-1	TGTTCCAGCAGCGACAGGGGGAGAGACACTGAAGCTTTCTTT	CSSSDRGRDTEAFF
-	-	TRBV28	TRBJ1-4	TGTGCCAGCAGGAACCCCCAGGGTTCCACTAATGAAAAACTGTTTTTT	CASRNPQGSTNEKLFF
-	-	TRBV28	TRBJ1-2	TGTGCCAGCAGCCCCGCGGCCAGTAACTATGGCTACACCTTC	CASSPAASNYGYTF
-	-	TRBV19	TRBJ1-5	TGTGCCAGTAAGCGGCGGGCGGAGCCCCAGCATTTT	CASKRRAEPQHF
-	-	TRBV25-1	TRBJ1-1	TGTGCCAGCAGTGAATTGAGGAGGGGACGAACTGAAGCTTTCTTT	CASSELRRGRTEAFF
TRBD1	few	TRBV7-9	TRBJ2-7	TGTGCCAGCAGCCTGGGACAGAACTACGAGCAGTACTTC	CASSLGQNYEQYF
TRBD2	-	TRBV11-3	TRBJ2-7	TGTGCCAGCAGCTTTAGCGGGGCGGTCTGGGGGCAGTCCTTC	CASSFSGAVWGQSF
TRBD2	-	TRBV4-1	TRBJ2-6	TGCGCCAGCAGCCAAGGCCCCCGACTAGCGGGTTTCTCTGGGGCCAACGTCCTGACTTTC	CASSQGPRLAGFSGANVLTF
-	-	TRBV6-1	TRBJ1-3	TGTGCCAGCAGACCACCCGGGGGCTCTGGAAACACCATATATTTT	CASRPPGGSGNTIYF
-	-	TRBV28	TRBJ2-2	TGTGCCAGCAGCTTACGGGGGGCCGATAAATGGAAGGCGAGGGAGCTGTTTTTT	CASSLRGADKWKARELFF
TRBD1	-	TRBV20-1	TRBJ1-1	TGCAGTGCGGTGGACAGGGAAGCTTTCTTT	CSAVDREAFF
-	-	TRBV5-1	TRBJ2-7	TGCGCCAACGATAATAAAGGGGTCTACGAGCAGTACTTC	CANDNKGVYEQYF
-	-	TRBV15	TRBJ2-1	TGTGCCACCAGCAGAGACAGGGTTGTTGAGCAGTTCTTC	CATSRDRVVEQFF
TRBD1	few	TRBV6-1	TRBJ1-4	TGTGCCAGCAGGCCGGGACAGAATCAAGCTGAAAAACTGTTTTTT	CASRPGQNQAEKLFF
TRBD2	-	TRBV5-1	TRBJ2-1	TGCGCCAGCAGCATCGGCGGGAGCTCCTACAATGAGCAGTTCTTC	CASSIGGSSYNEQFF
TRBD2	once	TRBV7-9	TRBJ2-1	TGTGCCAGCAGCCCTCCGATGGTAGCGGGGGGGAGCTCCTACAATGAGCAGTTCTTC	CASSPPMVAGGSSYNEQFF
-	-	TRBV7-9	TRBJ2-7	TGTGCCGGCAGCTCACCCCGGGAAGCCTACGAGCAGTACTTC	CAGSSPREAYEQYF
-	-	TRBV5-4	TRBJ2-5	TGTGCCAGCAGATCGGGGGGCGCAATCAAAGAGACCCAGTACTTC	CASRSGGAIKETQYF
-	-	TRBV7-8	TRBJ2-1	TGTGCCAGCAGCCGTACCCGCTTCGGGGGAAGTTACAATGAGCAGTTCTTC	CASSRTRFGGSYNEQFF
-	-	TRBV5-4	TRBJ1-4	TGTGCCAGCAGCTTCGGCAGGGATCGGACTAATGAAAAACTGTTTTTT	CASSFGRDRTNEKLFF
TRBD1	-	TRBV5-5	TRBJ2-5	TGTGCCAGCAGCTTACATCGGGACAGGTGGGAGACCCAGTACTTC	CASSLHRDRWETQYF
-	-	TRBV10-3	TRBJ2-3	TGTGCCATCAGACTCGCCTCCTTTTTTTCAGATACGCAGTATTTT	CAIRLASFFSDTQYF
-	once	TRBV7-3	TRBJ1-1	TGTGCCAGCAGCTTAATTATTGGGCCTGAAGCTTTCTTT	CASSLIIGPEAFF
-	-	TRBV7-9	TRBJ1-1	TGTGCCAGCAGCGTGCCAGGGCGGGACCAAAACACTGAAGCTTTCTTT	CASSVPGRDQNTEAFF
-	-	TRBV19	TRBJ2-2	TGTGCCAGTAATGAGGGGCCGGGGGAGCTAGTTGTCGGCGGGGAGCTGTTTTTT	CASNEGPGELVVGGELFF
TRBD1	-	TRBV7-9	TRBJ2-3	TGTGCCAGCAGCACCATCCTACAGGGGAACACAGATACGCAGTATTTT	CASSTILQGNTDTQYF
-	once	TRBV13	TRBJ2-7	TGTGCCAGCAGCTCCCGGGACAACTTCTCCTACGAGCAGTACTTC	CASSSRDNFSYEQYF
TRBD2	-	TRBV5-8	TRBJ2-3	TGTGCCAGCAGCTCGCTACTAGCGGGAGGTTCCGAGGCAGATACGCAGTATTTT	CASSSLLAGGSEADTQYF
-	-	TRBV18	TRBJ2-7	TGTGCCAGCTCACCACCCCGGGACTGGAAAGGTTTCTCCTACGAGCAGTACTTC	CASSPPRDWKGFSYEQYF
-	-	TRBV6-5	TRBJ2-7	TGTGCCAGCAATACGTCCCCCGGTCCCTACGAGCAGTACTTC	CASNTSPGPYEQYF
TRBD1	-	TRBV6-6	TRBJ2-2	TGTGCCAGCAGTTACTCGGGACAGGGGAGTACCGGGGAGCTGTTTTTT	CASSYSGQGSTGELFF
TRBD2	once	TRBV30	TRBJ2-4	TGTGCCTGGAGTGTACCGGAGAGTGAAGCGGGAGGGCCGCAAAACATTCAGTACTTC	CAWSVPESEAGGPQNIQYF
TRBD1	-	TRBV5-4	TRBJ1-1	TGTGCCAGCAGCGCGGGACAGCGGACTGAAGCTTTCTTT	CASSAGQRTEAFF